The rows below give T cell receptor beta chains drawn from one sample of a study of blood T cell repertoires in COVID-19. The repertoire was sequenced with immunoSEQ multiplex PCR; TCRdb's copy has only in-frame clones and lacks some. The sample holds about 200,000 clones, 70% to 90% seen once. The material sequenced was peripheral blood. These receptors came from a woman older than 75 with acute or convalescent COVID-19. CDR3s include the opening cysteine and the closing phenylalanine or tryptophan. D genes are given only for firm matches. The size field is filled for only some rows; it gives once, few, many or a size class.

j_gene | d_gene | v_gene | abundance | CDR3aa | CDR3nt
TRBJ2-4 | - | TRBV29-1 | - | CSALKGGAPQYF | TGCAGCGCGTTAAAAGGTGGGGCCCCCCAGTACTTC
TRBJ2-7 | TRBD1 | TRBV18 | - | CASSWDRNSYEQYF | TGTGCCAGCTCATGGGACAGGAACTCCTACGAGCAGTACTTC
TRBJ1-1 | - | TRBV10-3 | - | CAISPDSTEAFF | TGTGCCATCAGCCCGGACAGTACTGAAGCTTTCTTT
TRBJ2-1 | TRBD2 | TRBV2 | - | CASSKTSGNNEQFF | TGTGCCAGCAGTAAGACTAGCGGCAACAATGAGCAGTTCTTC
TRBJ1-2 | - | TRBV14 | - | CASSQDSGTYGYTF | TGTGCCAGCAGCCAAGATTCGGGAACCTATGGCTACACCTTC
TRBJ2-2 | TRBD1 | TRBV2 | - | CASRVGTANTGELFF | TGTGCCAGCAGGGTAGGGACAGCTAACACCGGGGAGCTGTTTTTT
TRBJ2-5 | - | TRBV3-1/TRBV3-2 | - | CASSHQTGNQETQYF | TGTGCCAGCAGCCACCAGACTGGCAATCAAGAGACCCAGTACTTC
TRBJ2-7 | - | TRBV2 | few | CASNRRGTGTSEQYF | TGTGCCAGCAACAGGCGCGGGACAGGGACTAGCGAGCAGTACTTC
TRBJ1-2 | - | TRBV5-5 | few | CASSSGLNYGYTF | TGTGCCAGCAGCTCGGGACTAAACTATGGCTACACCTTC
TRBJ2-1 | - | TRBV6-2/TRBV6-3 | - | CASSYLGQDLNEQFF | TGTGCCAGCAGTTACTTAGGACAAGACCTTAATGAGCAGTTCTTC
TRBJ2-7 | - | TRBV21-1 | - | CASSKIPEGTSGYEQYF | TGTGCCAGCAGCAAAATCCCCGAAGGGACTAGCGGCTACGAGCAGTACTTC
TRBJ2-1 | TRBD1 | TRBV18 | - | CASSLGTGEGEQFF | TGTGCCAGCTCACTTGGGACAGGGGAGGGTGAGCAGTTCTTC
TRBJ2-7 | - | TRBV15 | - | CATSRELGRTSYEQYF | TGTGCCACCAGCAGAGAATTGGGCAGAACCTCCTACGAGCAGTACTTC
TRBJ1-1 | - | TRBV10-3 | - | CAISAQTANTEAFF | TGTGCCATCAGTGCCCAGACAGCAAACACTGAAGCTTTCTTT
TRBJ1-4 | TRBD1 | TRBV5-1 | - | CASSQGQGVMKLFF | TGCGCCAGCAGCCAGGGACAGGGGGTTATGAAACTGTTTTTT
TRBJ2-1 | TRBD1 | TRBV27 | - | CASSLGQGDGEQFF | TGTGCCAGCAGTTTAGGACAGGGGGATGGGGAGCAGTTCTTC
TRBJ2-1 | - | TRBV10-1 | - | CASSSGTGRGSEQFF | TGCGCCAGCAGCTCCGGCACCGGACGGGGTAGTGAGCAGTTCTTC
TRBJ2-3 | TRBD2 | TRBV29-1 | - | CSVIEREWATDTQYF | TGCAGCGTGATAGAGCGGGAGTGGGCCACAGATACGCAGTATTTT
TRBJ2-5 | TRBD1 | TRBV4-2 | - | CASSQDLPAGGAYGSRETQYF | TGTGCCAGCAGCCAAGATCTCCCGGCAGGGGGCGCCTATGGTTCCCGAGAGACCCAGTACTTC
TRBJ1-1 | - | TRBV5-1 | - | CASSLFTGNTEAFF | TGCGCCAGCAGCTTGTTTACAGGGAACACTGAAGCTTTCTTT
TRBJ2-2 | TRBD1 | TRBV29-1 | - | CSVRGDRVATGELFF | TGCAGCGTCCGTGGGGACAGGGTAGCTACCGGGGAGCTGTTTTTT
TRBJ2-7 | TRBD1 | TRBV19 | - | CASSRTGRSYEQYF | TGTGCCAGTAGTAGGACAGGGCGGTCCTACGAGCAGTACTTC
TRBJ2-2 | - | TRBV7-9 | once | CASSLPLARTGELFF | TGTGCCAGCAGCTTACCTCTAGCGCGCACCGGGGAGCTGTTTTTT
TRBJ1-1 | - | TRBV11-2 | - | CASSLPGYTEAFF | TGTGCCAGCAGCTTACCGGGATACACTGAAGCTTTCTTT
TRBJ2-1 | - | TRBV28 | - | CASSSFEQFF | TGTGCCAGCAGTTCCTTTGAGCAGTTCTTC
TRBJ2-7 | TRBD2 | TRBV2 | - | CASSEAGGRGEQYF | TGTGCCAGCAGTGAGGCGGGAGGGCGAGGCGAGCAGTACTTC
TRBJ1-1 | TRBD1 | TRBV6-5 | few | CASRNQGQAFF | TGTGCCAGCAGAAACCAGGGACAGGCTTTCTTT
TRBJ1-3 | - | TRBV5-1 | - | CASSFEGISGNTIYF | TGCGCCAGCAGCTTTGAGGGTATCTCTGGAAACACCATATATTTT
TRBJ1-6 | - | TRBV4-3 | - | CASSQMTPADSPLHF | TGCGCCAGCAGCCAGATGACCCCGGCGGATTCACCCCTCCACTTT
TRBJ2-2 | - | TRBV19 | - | CASELDRFTGELFF | TGTGCCAGTGAACTAGACAGGTTCACCGGGGAGCTGTTTTTT
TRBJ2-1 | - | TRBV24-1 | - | CATSDRGRLESYNEQFF | TGTGCCACCAGTGATAGGGGCAGGCTTGAGTCCTACAATGAGCAGTTCTTC
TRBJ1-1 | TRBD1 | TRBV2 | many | CASSGDSGWGGAEAFF | TGTGCCAGCAGTGGGGACAGCGGATGGGGCGGCGCTGAAGCTTTCTTT
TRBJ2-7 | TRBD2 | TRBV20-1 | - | CSASSVGTSGGNYEQYF | TGCAGTGCTAGTTCGGTGGGGACTAGCGGGGGGAACTACGAGCAGTACTTC
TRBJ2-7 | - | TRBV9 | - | CASSVASSHGGDFYEQYF | TGTGCCAGCAGCGTCGCGTCTTCCCACGGGGGAGATTTCTACGAGCAGTACTTC
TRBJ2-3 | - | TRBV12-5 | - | CASGTLAQYF | TGTGCTAGTGGGACATTGGCGCAGTATTTT
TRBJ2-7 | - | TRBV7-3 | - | CASSPRRSRAGEQYF | TGTGCCAGCAGTCCTCGACGGAGCCGCGCGGGGGAGCAGTACTTC
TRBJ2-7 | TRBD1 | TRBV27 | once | CASSVRTGWYEQYF | TGTGCCAGCAGTGTAAGGACAGGGTGGTACGAGCAGTACTTC
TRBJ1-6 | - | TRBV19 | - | CASSIGWANSPLHF | TGTGCCAGTAGTATCGGTTGGGCTAATTCACCCCTCCACTTT
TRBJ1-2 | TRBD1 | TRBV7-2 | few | CASLGQRFYTF | TGTGCCAGCCTGGGACAGAGATTCTACACCTTC
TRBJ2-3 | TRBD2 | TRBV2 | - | CASSEIGGASGTDTQYF | TGTGCCAGCAGTGAAATCGGTGGGGCTAGCGGAACAGATACGCAGTATTTT
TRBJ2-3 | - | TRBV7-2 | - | CASSPVPDTQYF | TGTGCCAGCAGCCCCGTCCCAGATACGCAGTATTTT
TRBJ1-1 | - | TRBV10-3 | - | CAISQGMNTEAFF | TGTGCCATCAGTCAGGGCATGAACACTGAAGCTTTCTTT
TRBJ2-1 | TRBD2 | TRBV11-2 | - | CASSWWGVAGANEQFF | TGTGCCAGCAGCTGGTGGGGGGTAGCGGGAGCCAATGAGCAGTTCTTC
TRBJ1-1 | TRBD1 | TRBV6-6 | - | CASKRQGNTEAFF | TGTGCCAGCAAGCGACAGGGGAACACTGAAGCTTTCTTT
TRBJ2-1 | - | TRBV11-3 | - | CASSGGPYNEQFF | TGTGCCAGCAGCGGAGGGCCCTACAATGAGCAGTTCTTC
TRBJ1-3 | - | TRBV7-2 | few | CASSLDHFSGNTIYF | TGTGCCAGCAGCTTAGATCATTTCTCTGGAAACACCATATATTTT
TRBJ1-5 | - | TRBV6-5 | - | CASRTLDRDQPQHF | TGTGCCAGCAGGACCCTGGACAGAGATCAGCCCCAGCATTTT
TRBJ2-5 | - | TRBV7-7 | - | CASSSAREPQETQYF | TGTGCTAGCAGCTCGGCCCGGGAGCCTCAAGAGACCCAGTACTTC
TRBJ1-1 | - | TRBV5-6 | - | CASSLDPQNTEAFF | TGTGCCAGCAGCTTGGATCCCCAGAACACTGAAGCTTTCTTT
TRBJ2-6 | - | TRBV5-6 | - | CASSLVGYGANVLTF | TGTGCCAGCAGCTTGGTCGGGTACGGGGCCAACGTCCTGACTTTC
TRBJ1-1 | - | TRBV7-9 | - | CASSLEVSGAFF | TGTGCCAGCAGCTTAGAGGTCTCCGGGGCTTTCTTT
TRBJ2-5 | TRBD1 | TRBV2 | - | CASSATGFGETQYF | TGTGCCAGCAGTGCGACAGGGTTTGGCGAGACCCAGTACTTC